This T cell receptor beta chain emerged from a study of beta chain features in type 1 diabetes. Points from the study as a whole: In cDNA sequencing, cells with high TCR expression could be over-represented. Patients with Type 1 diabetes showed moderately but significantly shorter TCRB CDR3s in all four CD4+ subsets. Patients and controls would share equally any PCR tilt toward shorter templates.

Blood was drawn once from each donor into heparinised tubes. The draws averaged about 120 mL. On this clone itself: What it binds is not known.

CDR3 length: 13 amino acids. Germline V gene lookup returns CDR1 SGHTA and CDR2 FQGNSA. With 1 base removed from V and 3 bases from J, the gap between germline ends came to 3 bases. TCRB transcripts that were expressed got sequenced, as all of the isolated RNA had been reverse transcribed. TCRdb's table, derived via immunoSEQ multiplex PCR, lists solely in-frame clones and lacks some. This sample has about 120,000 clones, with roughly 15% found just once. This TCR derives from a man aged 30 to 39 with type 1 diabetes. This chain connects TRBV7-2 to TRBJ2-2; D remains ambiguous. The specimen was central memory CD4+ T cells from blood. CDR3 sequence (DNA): TGTGCCAGCAGCTTAGACTACACCGGGGAGCTGTTTTTT. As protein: CASSLDYTGELFF.